The 21 T cell receptor beta chains below all came from one sample that was sequenced in a study of CD8 T cells in ankylosing spondylitis. TCRdb used MiXCR to reprocess the 5' RACE reads, holding one entry per CDR3 protein. The sample lists 35,000 to 50,000 distinct CDR3 sequences; about 4% were seen once. Sequencing was done on a sample of blood, either unsorted or a sorted T cell fraction (not recorded which). The receptor set was obtained from a female donor with ankylosing spondylitis or in good health (not recorded which).

This clonotype was detected ten times or more. This sequence joins TRBV9 and TRBJ1-5; tentatively, D is TRBD1 (5 bases). CDR3 length: 16 residues. The germline gives CDR1 SGDLS, CDR2 YYNGEE. V gave up 0 bases and J gave up 11 bases, with 21 bases separating them. The chain's CDR3 is CASSVGGSNRLSSQHF. CDR3 DNA: TGTGCCAGCAGCGTAGGGGGGTCGAACCGGCTGAGTTCCCAGCATTTT.

This clonotype was counted at least ten times. The chain is built from TRBV9 and TRBJ2-6; a weak D match, TRBD1 (7 bases). Germline V lookup: CDR1 SGDLS, CDR2 YYNGEE. The length of the CDR3 is 15 residues. With 4 bases removed from V and 3 bases from J, the gap between germline ends came to 11 bases. The CDR3 nucleotides are TGTGCCAGCAGCCCAGGGGGGCTTGGGGCCAACGTCCTGACTTTC. Protein: CASSPGGLGANVLTF.

This clonotype was counted many times. The V and J genes are TRBV9 and TRBJ2-3; no reliable D call. The V and J ends lost 4 bases and 5 bases respectively, with 14 bases between them. The CDR3 length is 14 residues. Germline values: CDR1 SGDLS, CDR2 YYNGEE. The DNA of the CDR3 is TGTGCCAGCAGCCCCCCCCCGGCGGTAGATACGCAGTATTTT. This gives the protein CASSPPPAVDTQYF.

This clonotype was seen at least ten times. This chain links TRBV9 with TRBJ2-5, with 7 bases lining up with TRBD2. V was pared by 3 bases and J by 5 bases, with 4 bases of the junction left unmatched. The CDR3 is 13 residues long. Germline V gene data show CDR1 as SGDLS and CDR2 as YYNGEE. The chain's CDR3 is CASSGTSLETQYF. The CDR3 nucleotides are TGTGCCAGCAGCGGGACTAGTCTGGAGACCCAGTACTTC.

This clonotype was observed many times. The V gene is TRBV9, the J gene TRBJ2-5, with no clear D. The CDR3 contains 15 residues. Trimming took off 0 bases at V and 5 bases at J, with 14 bases between the two ends. Per germline, CDR1 SGDLS and CDR2 YYNGEE. The CDR3 region has the DNA TGTGCCAGCAGCGTAGAATTCGGACCTCGGGAGACCCAGTACTTC. Translating gives CASSVEFGPRETQYF.

In this sample, this clonotype turned up many times. The rearrangement links TRBV9 to TRBJ2-3; 8 bases align to TRBD2. The CDR3 runs to 15 residues. The V gene end was trimmed by 3 bases and the J gene end by 5 bases; junction bases not matched to a gene: 8. The germline V gene encodes CDR1 SGDLS and CDR2 YYNGEE. The CDR3 DNA is TGTGCCAGCAGCGGAAGGACTAGCAGCGGAGATACGCAGTATTTT. It translates to CASSGRTSSGDTQYF.

This clonotype is medium-sized in the sample. The rearrangement joins TRBV9 to TRBJ1-4; 10 nucleotides agree with TRBD1. The ends lost 3 bases at V and 7 bases at J; junction bases unmatched: 6. The CDR3 sequence is 15 residues long. In germline, CDR1 is SGDLS, CDR2 YYNGEE. CDR3 DNA sequence: TGTGCCAGCAGCGGTGACAGGGGGCGGAGTGAAAAACTGTTTTTT. Its translation: CASSGDRGRSEKLFF.

In this sample, this clonotype turned up many times. The chain is built from TRBV9 and TRBJ2-1; D may match TRBD1 or TRBD2 (6 bases each). Germline V CDR1 and CDR2: SGDLS, YYNGEE. This CDR3 has 14 residues. V dropped 0 bases and J dropped 5 bases, with 9 bases sitting between them. CDR3 protein: CASSVERGHNEQFF. The CDR3 DNA sequence: TGTGCCAGCAGCGTAGAACGGGGGCACAATGAGCAGTTCTTC. The variable domain in full, completed from reference TRBV9 and TRBJ2-1, reads DSGVTQTPKHLITATGQRVTLRCSPRSGDLSVYWYQQSLDQGLQFLIQYYNGEERAKGNILERFSAQQFPDLHSELNLSSLELGDSALYFCASSVERGHNEQFFGPGTRLTVL.

This clonotype appeared a few times. The chain employs TRBV9 and TRBJ2-3; tentatively, D is TRBD1 (5 bases). The length of the CDR3 is 14 residues. The germline gives CDR1 SGDLS, CDR2 YYNGEE. V was pared by 0 bases and J by 2 bases, with 7 bases between. CDR3 DNA sequence: TGTGCCAGCAGCGTAGAACAGGCCACAGATACGCAGTATTTT. Translation: CASSVEQATDTQYF.

Many counts were recorded for this clonotype. This chain uses TRBV9 with TRBJ2-3; D is undetermined. Germline V CDR1 and CDR2: SGDLS, YYNGEE. Deletions cut 1 base from V and 2 bases from J, with 8 bases between. The CDR3 runs to 14 residues. The CDR3 nucleotides are TGTGCCAGCAGCGTACGGCAGAACACAGATACGCAGTATTTT. As protein: CASSVRQNTDTQYF.

Comment on this clonotype: The junction shows a germline mismatch at one end, possibly a read error. The chain couples TRBV9 to TRBJ2-5, with D maybe TRBD2 (5 bases). Germline lookup yields CDR1 SGDLS and CDR2 YYNGEE. The CDR3 totals 13 residues. The CDR3 DNA reads TGTGACAGCAGCGTAGAGCAGTGGGAGACCCAGCACTTC. This gives the protein CDSSVEQWETQHF.

The chain employs TRBV9 and TRBJ2-7; 7 bases are shared with TRBD1. Germline V gives CDR1 SGDLS, CDR2 YYNGEE. This CDR3 is 14 amino acids long. The V and J ends lost 4 bases and 2 bases, in that order; junction bases with no gene match: 6. For the CDR3, the DNA is TGTGCCAGCAGCCAAGGGACAGCGACCTACGAGCAGTACTTC. Its protein product is CASSQGTATYEQYF.

In its sample, this clonotype was seen many times. V is TRBV9 and J is TRBJ2-1, with D maybe TRBD2 (6 bases). Trimming pared 4 bases from V and 6 bases from J, leaving 11 bases between. Germline V lookup: CDR1 SGDLS, CDR2 YYNGEE. CDR3 length equals 13 residues. The CDR3 is CASSTQGLNEQFF. The CDR3 DNA sequence: TGTGCCAGCAGCACGCAGGGACTCAATGAGCAGTTCTTC.

This clonotype occurred many times. The rearrangement uses TRBV9 and TRBJ1-1, with D possibly TRBD1 on 5 matching bases. V gave up 0 bases and J gave up 7 bases, with 16 bases separating them. The CDR3 has 15 amino acids. Germline V lookup: CDR1 SGDLS, CDR2 YYNGEE. CDR3 bases: TGTGCCAGCAGCGTAGATGGAGTCCCCGACAGTGAAGCTTTCTTT. Translated: CASSVDGVPDSEAFF.

The chain recombines TRBV9 with TRBJ2-1; TRBD1 matches at 8 bases. The CDR3 extends over 15 amino acids. The germline gives CDR1 SGDLS, CDR2 YYNGEE. V was clipped by 4 bases and J by 8 bases; unmatched bases: 11. The CDR3 sequence: CASSPRQGRGYEQFF. Here the CDR3 DNA reads TGTGCCAGCAGCCCCCGACAGGGGCGGGGATATGAGCAGTTCTTC.

This clonotype was counted many times. The J gene is TRBJ2-1, the V gene TRBV9; D uncertain. Germline V gives CDR1 SGDLS, CDR2 YYNGEE. Between the trimmed V and J ends, which lost 0 bases and 5 bases, there was a span of 6 bases. This CDR3 comprises 13 residues. The CDR3 region has the DNA TGTGCCAGCAGCGTAGCCGAAAACAATGAGCAGTTCTTC. It specifies CASSVAENNEQFF.

In its sample, this clonotype was seen many times. The gene calls are TRBV9 and TRBJ2-7; no clear D gene. The CDR3 has 14 amino acids. V lost 0 bases to trimming and J lost 0 bases, with 7 bases between them. The germline V gene has CDR1 SGDLS and CDR2 YYNGEE. The CDR3 loop reads CASSVGWSSYEQYF. CDR3 bases: TGTGCCAGCAGCGTAGGTTGGAGCTCCTACGAGCAGTACTTC.

The J gene is TRBJ2-2, the V gene TRBV9, with D unresolved. The CDR3 runs to 14 residues. CDR1 is SGDLS, CDR2 YYNGEE, per germline. Trimming removed 5 bases from V and 5 bases from J, with 13 bases in between. CDR3 coding DNA: TGTGCCAGCAGAGATTCTGATTTGACCGGGGAGCTGTTTTTT. Amino acid sequence: CASRDSDLTGELFF.

The CDR3 loop reads CASSVGEYTGELFF. The DNA of the CDR3 is TGTGCCAGCAGCGTAGGCGAGTACACCGGGGAGCTGTTTTTT. The chain combines TRBV9 with TRBJ2-2; D unclear. The V gene's germline CDR1 is SGDLS and CDR2 YYNGEE. The CDR3 sequence is 14 residues long. V gave up 0 bases and J gave up 3 bases, with 6 bases separating them.

In this sample, this clonotype turned up a few times. The chain has TRBV9 and TRBJ1-2; D is ambiguous. The CDR3 is 14 amino acids. Germline assignment: CDR1 SGDLS and CDR2 YYNGEE. Trimming pared 0 bases from V and 2 bases from J, leaving 8 bases between. CDR3 DNA: TGTGCCAGCAGCGTAGGGGTGGGGAACTATGGCTACACCTTC. It translates to CASSVGVGNYGYTF.

This clonotype showed up many times. The chain joins TRBV9 to TRBJ2-1; 8 bases align to TRBD2. This CDR3 is 13 amino acids long. Trimming at V came to 4 bases and at J to 3 bases, leaving 0 bases not matched to a gene. Germline CDR1 reads SGDLS; CDR2 reads YYNGEE. The CDR3: CASSTSGYNEQFF. CDR3 sequence (DNA): TGTGCCAGCAGCACTAGCGGCTACAATGAGCAGTTCTTC.